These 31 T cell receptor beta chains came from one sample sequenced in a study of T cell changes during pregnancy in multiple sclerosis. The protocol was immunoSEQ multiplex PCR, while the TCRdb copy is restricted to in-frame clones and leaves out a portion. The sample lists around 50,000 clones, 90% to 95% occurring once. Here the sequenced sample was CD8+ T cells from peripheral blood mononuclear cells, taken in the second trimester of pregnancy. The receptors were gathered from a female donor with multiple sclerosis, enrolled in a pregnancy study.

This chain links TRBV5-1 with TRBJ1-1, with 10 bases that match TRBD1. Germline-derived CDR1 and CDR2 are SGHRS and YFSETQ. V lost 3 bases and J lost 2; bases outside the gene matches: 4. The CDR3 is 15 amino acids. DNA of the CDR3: TGCGCCAGCAGCTGGGGGACAGGGGCCAACACTGAAGCTTTCTTT. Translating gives CASSWGTGANTEAFF.

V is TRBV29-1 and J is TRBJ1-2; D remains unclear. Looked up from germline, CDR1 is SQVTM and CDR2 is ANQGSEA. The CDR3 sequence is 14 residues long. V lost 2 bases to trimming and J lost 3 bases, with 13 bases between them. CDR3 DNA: TGCAGCGTTGAAAAGGAGGGATCTCACTATGGCTACACCTTC. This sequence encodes CSVEKEGSHYGYTF. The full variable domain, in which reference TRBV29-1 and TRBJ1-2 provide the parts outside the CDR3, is SAVISQKPSRDICQRGTSLTIQCQVDSQVTMMFWYRQQPGQSLTLIATANQGSEATYESGFVIDKFPISRPNLTFSTLTVSNMSPEDSSIYLCSVEKEGSHYGYTFGSGTRLTVV.

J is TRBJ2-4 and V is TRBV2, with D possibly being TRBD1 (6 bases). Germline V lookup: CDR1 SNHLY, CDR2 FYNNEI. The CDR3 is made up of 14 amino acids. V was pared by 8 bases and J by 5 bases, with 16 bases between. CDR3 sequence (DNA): TGTGCCAGCGGAGCCCGGGACACCGAAAACATTCAGTACTTC. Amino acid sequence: CASGARDTENIQYF.

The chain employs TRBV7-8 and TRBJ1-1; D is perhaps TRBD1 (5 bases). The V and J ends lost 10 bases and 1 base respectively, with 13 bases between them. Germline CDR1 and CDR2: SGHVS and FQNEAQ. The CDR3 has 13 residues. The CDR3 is CATGGEGNTEAFF. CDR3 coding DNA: TGTGCCACCGGGGGGGAGGGGAACACTGAAGCTTTCTTT.

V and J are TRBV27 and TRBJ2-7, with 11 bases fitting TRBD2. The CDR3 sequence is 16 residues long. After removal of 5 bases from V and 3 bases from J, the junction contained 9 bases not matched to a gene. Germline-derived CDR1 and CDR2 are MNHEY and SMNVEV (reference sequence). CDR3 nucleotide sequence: TGTGCCAGCAGTAAGACTAGCGGGGCCACAAGCTACGAGCAGTACTTC. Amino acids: CASSKTSGATSYEQYF.

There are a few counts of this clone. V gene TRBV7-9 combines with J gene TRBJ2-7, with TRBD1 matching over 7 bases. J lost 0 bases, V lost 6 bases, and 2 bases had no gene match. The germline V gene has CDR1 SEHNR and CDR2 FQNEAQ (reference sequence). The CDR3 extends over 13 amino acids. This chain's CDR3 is CASRGQTSYEQYF. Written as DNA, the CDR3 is TGTGCCAGCAGGGGACAGACCTCCTACGAGCAGTACTTC.

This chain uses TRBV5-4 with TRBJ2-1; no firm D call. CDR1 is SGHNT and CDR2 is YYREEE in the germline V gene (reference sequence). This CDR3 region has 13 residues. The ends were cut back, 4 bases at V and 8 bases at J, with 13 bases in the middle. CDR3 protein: CASSQDSVDEQFF. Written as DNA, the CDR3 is TGTGCCAGCAGCCAAGACTCCGTCGATGAGCAGTTCTTC.

CDR3 coding DNA: TGCGCCAGCAGCTTGGTGGAGCAGGGGGCAGGGAGCGAGCAGTACTTC. Translated, it gives CASSLVEQGAGSEQYF. The genes are TRBV5-1 and TRBJ2-7; 8 positions match TRBD1. Germline trimming cut 0 bases from V and 6 bases from J; bases unmatched to any gene: 11. Germline assignment: CDR1 SGHRS and CDR2 YFSETQ. CDR3 length equals 16 residues.

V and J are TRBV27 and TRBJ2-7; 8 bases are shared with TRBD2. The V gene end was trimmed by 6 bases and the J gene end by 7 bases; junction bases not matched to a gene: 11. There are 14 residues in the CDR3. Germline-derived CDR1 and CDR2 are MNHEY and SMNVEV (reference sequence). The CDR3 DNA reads TGTGCCAGCAGCCTACTAGCGGAAAAAGGGGAGCAGTACTTC. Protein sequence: CASSLLAEKGEQYF.

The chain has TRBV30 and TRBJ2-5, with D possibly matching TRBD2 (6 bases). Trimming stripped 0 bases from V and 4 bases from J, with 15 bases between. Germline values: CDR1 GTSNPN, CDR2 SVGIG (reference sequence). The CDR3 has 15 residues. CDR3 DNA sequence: TGTGCCTGGAGTGTAACCGGGAGTGTTATAGAGACCCAGTACTTC. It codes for CAWSVTGSVIETQYF.

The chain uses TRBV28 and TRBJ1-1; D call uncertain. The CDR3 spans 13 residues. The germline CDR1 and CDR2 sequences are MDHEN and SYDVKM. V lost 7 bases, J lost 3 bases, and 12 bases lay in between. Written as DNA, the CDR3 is TGTGCCAGCACCGACTACATGGACACTGAAGCTTTCTTT. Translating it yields CASTDYMDTEAFF.

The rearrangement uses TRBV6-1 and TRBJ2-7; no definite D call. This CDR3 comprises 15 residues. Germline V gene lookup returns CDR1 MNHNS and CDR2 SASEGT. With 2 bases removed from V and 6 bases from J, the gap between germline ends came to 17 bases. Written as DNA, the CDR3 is TGTGCCAGCAGTGAATCCCGTACGGAGCTGGGCGAGCAGTACTTC. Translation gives CASSESRTELGEQYF.

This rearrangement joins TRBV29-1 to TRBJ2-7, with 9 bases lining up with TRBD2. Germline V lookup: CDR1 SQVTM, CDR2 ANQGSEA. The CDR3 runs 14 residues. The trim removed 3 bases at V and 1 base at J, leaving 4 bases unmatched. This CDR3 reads CSVEGLAGSYEQYF. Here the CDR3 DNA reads TGCAGCGTTGAGGGGCTAGCGGGGTCCTACGAGCAGTACTTC.

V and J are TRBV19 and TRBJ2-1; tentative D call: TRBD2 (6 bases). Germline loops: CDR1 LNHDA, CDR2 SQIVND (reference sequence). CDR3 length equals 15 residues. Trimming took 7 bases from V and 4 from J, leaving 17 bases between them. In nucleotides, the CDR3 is TGTGCCAGTACCCAGGGACTCGAGGCTTACAATGAGCAGTTCTTC. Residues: CASTQGLEAYNEQFF.

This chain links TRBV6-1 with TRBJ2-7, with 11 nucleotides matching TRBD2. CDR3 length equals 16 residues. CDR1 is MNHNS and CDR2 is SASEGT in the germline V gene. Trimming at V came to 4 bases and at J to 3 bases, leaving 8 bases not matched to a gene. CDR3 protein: CASSGLAGPPNYEQYF. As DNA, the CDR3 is TGTGCCAGCAGTGGACTAGCGGGACCCCCTAACTACGAGCAGTACTTC.

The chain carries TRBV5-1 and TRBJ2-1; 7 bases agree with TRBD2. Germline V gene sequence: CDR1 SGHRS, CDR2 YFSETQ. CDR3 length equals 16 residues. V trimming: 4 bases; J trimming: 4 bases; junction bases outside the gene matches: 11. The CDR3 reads CASSPTPSGPYNEQFF. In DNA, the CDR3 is TGCGCCAGCAGCCCCACCCCTAGCGGACCATACAATGAGCAGTTCTTC.

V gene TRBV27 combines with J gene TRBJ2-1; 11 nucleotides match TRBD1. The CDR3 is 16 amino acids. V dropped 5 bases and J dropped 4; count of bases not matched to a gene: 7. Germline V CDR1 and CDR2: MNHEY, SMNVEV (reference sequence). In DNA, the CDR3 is TGTGCCAGCAGTCCCAGGGACAGGGGGTTATACAATGAGCAGTTCTTC. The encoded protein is CASSPRDRGLYNEQFF.

This CDR3 reads CASSTGQGRDTQYF. In DNA, the CDR3 is TGTGCCAGCAGCACGGGACAGGGACGAGATACGCAGTATTTT. The V and J genes are TRBV7-9 and TRBJ2-3; 9 bases are shared with TRBD1. CDR1 and CDR2 from the germline V gene are SEHNR and FQNEAQ (reference sequence). Losses at the gene ends were 5 bases for V and 5 bases for J; bases not matched to a gene: 5. This CDR3 comprises 14 residues.

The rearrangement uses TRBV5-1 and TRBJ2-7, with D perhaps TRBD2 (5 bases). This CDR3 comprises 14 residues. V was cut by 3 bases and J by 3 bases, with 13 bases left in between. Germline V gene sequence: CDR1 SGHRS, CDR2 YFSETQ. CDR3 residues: CASSSGPGGYEQYF. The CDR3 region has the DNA TGCGCCAGCAGCTCCGGCCCCGGAGGCTACGAGCAGTACTTC.

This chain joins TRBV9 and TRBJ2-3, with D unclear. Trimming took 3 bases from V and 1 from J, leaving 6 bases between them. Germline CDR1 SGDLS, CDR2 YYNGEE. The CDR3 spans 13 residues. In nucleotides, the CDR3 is TGTGCCAGCAGCGGACTCCGCACAGATACGCAGTATTTT. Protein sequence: CASSGLRTDTQYF.

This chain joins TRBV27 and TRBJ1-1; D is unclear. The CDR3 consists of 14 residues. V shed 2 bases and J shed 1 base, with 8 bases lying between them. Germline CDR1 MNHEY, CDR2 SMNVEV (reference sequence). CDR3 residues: CASSLGSANTEAFF. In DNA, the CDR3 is TGTGCCAGCAGTTTAGGGAGCGCGAACACTGAAGCTTTCTTT.

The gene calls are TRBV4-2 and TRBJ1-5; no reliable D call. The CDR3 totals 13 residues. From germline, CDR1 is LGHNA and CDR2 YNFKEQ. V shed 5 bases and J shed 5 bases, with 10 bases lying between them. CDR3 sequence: CASSFLPDQPQHF. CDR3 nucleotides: TGTGCCAGCAGCTTCCTCCCCGATCAGCCCCAGCATTTT.

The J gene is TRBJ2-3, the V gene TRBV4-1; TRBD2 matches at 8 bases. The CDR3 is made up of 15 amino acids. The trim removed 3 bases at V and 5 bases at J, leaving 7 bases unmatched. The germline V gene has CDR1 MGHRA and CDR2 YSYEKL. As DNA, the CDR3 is TGCGCCAGCAGCCATATCGGGGGGGCGGGAGATACGCAGTATTTT. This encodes CASSHIGGAGDTQYF.

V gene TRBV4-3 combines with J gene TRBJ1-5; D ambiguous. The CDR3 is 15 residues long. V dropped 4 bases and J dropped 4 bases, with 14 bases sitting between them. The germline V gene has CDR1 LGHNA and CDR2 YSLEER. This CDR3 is CASSLYRGSNQPQHF. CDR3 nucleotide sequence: TGCGCCAGCAGCCTCTACCGTGGGAGTAATCAGCCCCAGCATTTT.

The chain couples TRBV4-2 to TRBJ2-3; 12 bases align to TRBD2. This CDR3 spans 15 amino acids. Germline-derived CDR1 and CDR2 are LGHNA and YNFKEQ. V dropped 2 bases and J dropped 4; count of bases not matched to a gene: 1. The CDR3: CASSQLAGGPDTQYF. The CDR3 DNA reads TGTGCCAGCAGCCAACTAGCGGGGGGGCCAGATACGCAGTATTTT.

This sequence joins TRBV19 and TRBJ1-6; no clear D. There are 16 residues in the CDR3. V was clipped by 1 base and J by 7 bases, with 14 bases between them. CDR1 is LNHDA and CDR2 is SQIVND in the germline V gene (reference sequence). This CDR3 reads CASSIGQKYGNSPLHF. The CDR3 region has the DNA TGTGCCAGTAGTATAGGTCAGAAGTACGGGAATTCACCCCTCCACTTT.

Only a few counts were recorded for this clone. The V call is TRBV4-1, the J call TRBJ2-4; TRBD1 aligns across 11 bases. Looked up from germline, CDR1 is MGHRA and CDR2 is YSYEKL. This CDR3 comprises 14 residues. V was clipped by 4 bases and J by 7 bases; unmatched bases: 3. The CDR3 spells CASSLGTGGNIQYF. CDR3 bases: TGCGCCAGCAGCCTGGGGACAGGGGGTAACATTCAGTACTTC.

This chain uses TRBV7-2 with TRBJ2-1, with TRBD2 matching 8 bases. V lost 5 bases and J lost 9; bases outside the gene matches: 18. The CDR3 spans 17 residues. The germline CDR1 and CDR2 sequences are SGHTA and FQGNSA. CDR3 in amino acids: CASSLWGVSGALSEQFF. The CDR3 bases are TGTGCCAGCAGCCTCTGGGGTGTTAGCGGGGCCCTTAGTGAGCAGTTCTTC.

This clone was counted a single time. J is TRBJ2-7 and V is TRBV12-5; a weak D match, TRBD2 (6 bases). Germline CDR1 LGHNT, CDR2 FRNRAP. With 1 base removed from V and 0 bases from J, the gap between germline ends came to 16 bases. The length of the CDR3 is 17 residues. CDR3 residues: CASGLAVLEGRSYEQYF. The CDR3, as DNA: TGTGCTAGTGGTTTGGCAGTCTTGGAGGGTCGCTCCTACGAGCAGTACTTC. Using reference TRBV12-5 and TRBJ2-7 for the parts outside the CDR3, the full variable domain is DARVTQTPRHKVTEMGQEVTMRCQPILGHNTVFWYRQTMMQGLELLAYFRNRAPLDDSGMPKDRFSAEMPDATLATLKIQPSEPRDSAVYFCASGLAVLEGRSYEQYFGPGTRLTVT.

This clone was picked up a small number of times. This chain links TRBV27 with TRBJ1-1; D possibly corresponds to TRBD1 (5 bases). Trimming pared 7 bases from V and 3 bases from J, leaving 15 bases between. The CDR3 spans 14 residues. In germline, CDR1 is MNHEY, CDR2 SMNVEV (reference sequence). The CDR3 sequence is CASNLISGDTEAFF. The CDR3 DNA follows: TGTGCCAGCAACCTGATATCGGGGGACACTGAAGCTTTCTTT.

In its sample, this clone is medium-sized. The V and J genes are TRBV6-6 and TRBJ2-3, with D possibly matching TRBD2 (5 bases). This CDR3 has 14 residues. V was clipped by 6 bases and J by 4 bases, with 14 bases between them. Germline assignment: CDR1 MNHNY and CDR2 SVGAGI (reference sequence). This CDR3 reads CASSRGVEADTQYF. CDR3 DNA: TGTGCCAGCAGCCGGGGTGTTGAGGCAGATACGCAGTATTTT.